This TCR beta chain was identified during a study of control samples from healthy donors and cancer patients. The germline V and J ends were trimmed by 6 bases and 0 bases, with 26 bases remaining between them. Germline assignment: CDR1 SGHAT and CDR2 FQNNGV. The CDR3 loop spans 19 amino acids. Clones were sequenced by immunoSEQ multiplex PCR, and TCRdb holds only the in-frame ones, with some missing. Of roughly 200,000 clones detected, about nine tenths appear once; the ten largest clones hold around 1.9%. V gene TRBV11-2 combines with J gene TRBJ1-1; tentative D call: TRBD1 (5 bases). This receptor was taken from a man aged 25-45 years in good health. Input material: blood. The CDR3 sequence is CASRYIRQSPNRLNTEAFF. The CDR3 DNA is TGTGCCAGCAGATACATTAGACAGTCCCCAAACCGTCTGAACACTGAAGCTTTCTTT.